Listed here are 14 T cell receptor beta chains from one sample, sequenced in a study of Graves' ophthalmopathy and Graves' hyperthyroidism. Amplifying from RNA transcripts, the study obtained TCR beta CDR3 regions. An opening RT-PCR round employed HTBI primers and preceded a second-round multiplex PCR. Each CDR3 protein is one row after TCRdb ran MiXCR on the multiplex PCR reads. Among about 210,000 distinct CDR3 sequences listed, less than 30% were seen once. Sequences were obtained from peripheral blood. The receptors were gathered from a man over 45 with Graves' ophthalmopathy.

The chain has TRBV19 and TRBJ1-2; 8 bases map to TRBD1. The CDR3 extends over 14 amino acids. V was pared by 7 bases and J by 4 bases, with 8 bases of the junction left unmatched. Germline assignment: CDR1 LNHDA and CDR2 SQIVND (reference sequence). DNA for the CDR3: TGTGCCAGTACCGGGACAGGCGCTACCTATGGCTACACCTTC. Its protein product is CASTGTGATYGYTF. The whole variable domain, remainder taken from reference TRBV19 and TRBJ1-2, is DGGITQSPKYLFRKEGQNVTLSCEQNLNHDAMYWYRQDPGQGLRLIYYSQIVNDFQKGDIAEGYSVSREKKESFPLTVTSAQKNPTAFYLCASTGTGATYGYTFGSGTRLTVV.

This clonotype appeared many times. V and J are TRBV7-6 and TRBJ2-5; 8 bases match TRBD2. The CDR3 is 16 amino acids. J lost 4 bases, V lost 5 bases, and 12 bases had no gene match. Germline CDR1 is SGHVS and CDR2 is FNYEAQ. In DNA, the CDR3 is TGTGCCAGCAGCCAACGGACTAGCCGTGTCGGAGAGACCCAGTACTTC. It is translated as CASSQRTSRVGETQYF.

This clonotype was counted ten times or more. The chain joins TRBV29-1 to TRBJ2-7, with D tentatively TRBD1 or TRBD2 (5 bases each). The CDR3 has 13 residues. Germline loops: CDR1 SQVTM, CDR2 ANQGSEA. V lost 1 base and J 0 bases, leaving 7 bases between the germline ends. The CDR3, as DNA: TGCAGCGTTGAAGGGGGGACCTCCTACGAGCAGTACTTC. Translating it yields CSVEGGTSYEQYF.

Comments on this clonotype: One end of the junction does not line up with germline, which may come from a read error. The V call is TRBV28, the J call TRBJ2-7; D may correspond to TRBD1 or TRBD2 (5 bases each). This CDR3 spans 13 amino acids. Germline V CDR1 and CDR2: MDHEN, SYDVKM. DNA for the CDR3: TGTGCCAGCAGCCCCAGGGAGAGGAACCCACCGGACTTC. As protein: CASSPRERNPPDF.

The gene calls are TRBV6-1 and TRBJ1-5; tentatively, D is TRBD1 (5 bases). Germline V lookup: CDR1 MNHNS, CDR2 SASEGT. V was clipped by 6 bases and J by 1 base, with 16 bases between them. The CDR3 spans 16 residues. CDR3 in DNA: TGTGCCAGCAGCCCTCCGGGGCGCGTAAGCAATCAGCCCCAGCATTTT. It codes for CASSPPGRVSNQPQHF.

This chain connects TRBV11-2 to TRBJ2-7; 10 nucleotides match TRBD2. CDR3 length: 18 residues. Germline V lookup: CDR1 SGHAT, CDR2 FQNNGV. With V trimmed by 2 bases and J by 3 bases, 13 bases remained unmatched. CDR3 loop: CASSLFPPGASGSYEQYF. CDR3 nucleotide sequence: TGTGCCAGCAGCTTATTTCCCCCTGGGGCTAGCGGGAGCTACGAGCAGTACTTC.

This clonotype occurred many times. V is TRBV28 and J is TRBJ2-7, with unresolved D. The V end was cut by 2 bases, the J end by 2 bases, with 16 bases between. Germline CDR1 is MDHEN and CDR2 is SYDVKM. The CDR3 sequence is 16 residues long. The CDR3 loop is CASSLRVSSLTYEQYF. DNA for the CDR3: TGTGCCAGCAGTTTAAGGGTCAGTAGTCTCACCTACGAGCAGTACTTC.

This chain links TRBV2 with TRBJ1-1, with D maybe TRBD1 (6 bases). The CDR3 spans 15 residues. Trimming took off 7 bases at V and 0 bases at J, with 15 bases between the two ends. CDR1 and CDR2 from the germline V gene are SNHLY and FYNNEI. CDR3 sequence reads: CASTLEGQVNTEAFF. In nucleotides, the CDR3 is TGTGCCAGCACCCTAGAGGGACAAGTGAACACTGAAGCTTTCTTT.

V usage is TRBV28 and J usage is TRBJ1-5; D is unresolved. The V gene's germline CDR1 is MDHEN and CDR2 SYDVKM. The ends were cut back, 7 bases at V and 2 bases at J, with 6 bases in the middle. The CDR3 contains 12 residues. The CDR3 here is CASIGGNQPQHF. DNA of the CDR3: TGTGCCAGCATCGGCGGCAATCAGCCCCAGCATTTT.

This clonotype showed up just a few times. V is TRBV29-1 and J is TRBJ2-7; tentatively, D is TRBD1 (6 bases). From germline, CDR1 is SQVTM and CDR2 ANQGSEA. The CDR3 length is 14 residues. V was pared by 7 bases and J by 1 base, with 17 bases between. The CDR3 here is CSARDKRDSYEQYF. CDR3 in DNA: TGCAGCGCAAGGGACAAGAGAGATTCCTACGAGCAGTACTTC.

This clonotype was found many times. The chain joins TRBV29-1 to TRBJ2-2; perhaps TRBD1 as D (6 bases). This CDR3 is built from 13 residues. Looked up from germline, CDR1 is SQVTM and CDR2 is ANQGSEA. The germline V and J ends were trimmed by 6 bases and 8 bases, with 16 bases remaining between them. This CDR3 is CSVGQLLGGELFF. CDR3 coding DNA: TGCAGCGTAGGACAGTTGTTAGGGGGGGAGCTGTTTTTT.

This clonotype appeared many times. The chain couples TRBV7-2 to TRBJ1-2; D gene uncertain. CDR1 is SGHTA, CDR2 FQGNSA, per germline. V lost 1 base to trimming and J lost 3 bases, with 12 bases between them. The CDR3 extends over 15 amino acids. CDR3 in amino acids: CASSLVSGVDYGYTF. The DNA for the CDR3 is TGTGCCAGCAGCTTAGTTTCAGGTGTGGACTATGGCTACACCTTC. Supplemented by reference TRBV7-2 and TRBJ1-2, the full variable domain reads GAGVSQSPSNKVTEKGKDVELRCDPISGHTALYWYRQSLGQGLEFLIYFQGNSAPDKSGLPSDRFSAERTGGSVSTLTIQRTQQEDSAVYLCASSLVSGVDYGYTFGSGTRLTVV.

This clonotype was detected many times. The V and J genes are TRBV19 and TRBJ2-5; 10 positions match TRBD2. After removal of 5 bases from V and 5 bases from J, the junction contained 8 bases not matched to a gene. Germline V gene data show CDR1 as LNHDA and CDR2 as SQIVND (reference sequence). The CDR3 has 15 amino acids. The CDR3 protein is CASSRGAGGRETQYF. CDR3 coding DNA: TGTGCCAGTAGTCGCGGAGCGGGAGGGCGGGAGACCCAGTACTTC.

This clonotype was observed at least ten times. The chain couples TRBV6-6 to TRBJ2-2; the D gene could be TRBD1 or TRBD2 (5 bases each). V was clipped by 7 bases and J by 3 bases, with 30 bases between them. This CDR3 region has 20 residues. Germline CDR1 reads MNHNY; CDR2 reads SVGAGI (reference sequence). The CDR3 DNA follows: TGTGCCAGCACCCCCTCCCCGGGACCTCGGGATCTAGCACACACCGGGGAGCTGTTTTTT. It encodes CASTPSPGPRDLAHTGELFF.